This paragraph covers one T cell receptor beta chain sequence. Clones were sequenced by immunoSEQ multiplex PCR, and TCRdb holds only the in-frame ones, with some missing. This sample has 95,000 or so clones, with 90% to 95% found just once. This record belongs to a study of technical replicates of blood from a few donors. With 2 bases removed from V and 4 bases from J, the gap between germline ends came to 9 bases. Germline V gene data show CDR1 as MNHEY and CDR2 as SVGAGI. The CDR3 contains 14 residues. This clonotype originated in a human donor in good health. The chain links TRBV6-5 to TRBJ1-5; D is possibly TRBD1 (5 bases). Sequences were obtained from T cells isolated from PBMCs. This chain's CDR3 is CASSYGGENQPQHF. DNA for the CDR3: TGTGCCAGCAGTTACGGGGGGGAGAATCAGCCCCAGCATTTT.